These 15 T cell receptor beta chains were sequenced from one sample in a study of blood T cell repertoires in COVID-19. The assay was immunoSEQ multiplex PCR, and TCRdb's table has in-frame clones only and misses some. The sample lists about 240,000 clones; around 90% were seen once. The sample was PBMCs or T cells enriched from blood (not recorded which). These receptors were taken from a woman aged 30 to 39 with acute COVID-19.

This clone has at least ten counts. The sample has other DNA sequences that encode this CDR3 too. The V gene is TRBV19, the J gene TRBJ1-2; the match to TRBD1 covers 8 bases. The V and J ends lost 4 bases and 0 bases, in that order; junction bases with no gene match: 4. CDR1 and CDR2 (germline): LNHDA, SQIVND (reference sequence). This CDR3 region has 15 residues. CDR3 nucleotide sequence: TGTGCCAGTAGTACCGGGGACAGGACTAACTATGGCTACACCTTC. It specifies CASSTGDRTNYGYTF.

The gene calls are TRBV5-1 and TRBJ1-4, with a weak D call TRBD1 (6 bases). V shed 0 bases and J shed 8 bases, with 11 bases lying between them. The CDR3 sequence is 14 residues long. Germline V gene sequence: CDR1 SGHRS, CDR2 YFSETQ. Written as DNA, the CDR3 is TGCGCCAGCAGCTTGGGACAGGACGGGGAAAAACTGTTTTTT. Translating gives CASSLGQDGEKLFF.

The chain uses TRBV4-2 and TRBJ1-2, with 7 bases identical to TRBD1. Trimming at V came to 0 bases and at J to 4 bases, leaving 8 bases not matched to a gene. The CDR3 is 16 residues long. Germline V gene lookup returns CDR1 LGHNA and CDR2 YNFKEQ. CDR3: CASSQDSEQGPYGYTF. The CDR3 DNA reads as TGTGCCAGCAGCCAAGATTCGGAACAGGGGCCCTATGGCTACACCTTC.

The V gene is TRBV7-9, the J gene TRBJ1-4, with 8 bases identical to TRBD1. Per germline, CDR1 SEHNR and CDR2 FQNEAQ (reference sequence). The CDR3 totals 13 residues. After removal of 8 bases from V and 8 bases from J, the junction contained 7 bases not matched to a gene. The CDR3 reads CASGQGDNEKLFF. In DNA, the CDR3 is TGTGCCAGCGGACAGGGAGACAACGAAAAACTGTTTTTT.

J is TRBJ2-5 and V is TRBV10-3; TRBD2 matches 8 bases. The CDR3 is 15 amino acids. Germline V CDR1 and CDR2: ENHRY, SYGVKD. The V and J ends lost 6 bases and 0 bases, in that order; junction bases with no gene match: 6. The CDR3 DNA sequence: TGTGCCATCAGCGGCGGGGGGTCGTACCAAGAGACCCAGTACTTC. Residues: CAISGGGSYQETQYF.

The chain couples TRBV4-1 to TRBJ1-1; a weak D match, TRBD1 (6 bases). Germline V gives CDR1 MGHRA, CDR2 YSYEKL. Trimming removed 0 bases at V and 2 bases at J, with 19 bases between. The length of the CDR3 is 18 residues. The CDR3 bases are TGCGCCAGCAGCCAAGATCTGGCCCGGGGCAGGGGAAACACTGAAGCTTTCTTT. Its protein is CASSQDLARGRGNTEAFF.

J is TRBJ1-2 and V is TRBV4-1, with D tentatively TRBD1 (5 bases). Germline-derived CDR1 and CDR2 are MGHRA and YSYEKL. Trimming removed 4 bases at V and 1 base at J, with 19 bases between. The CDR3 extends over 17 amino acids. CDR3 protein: CASSLQWGREDNYGYTF. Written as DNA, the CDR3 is TGCGCCAGCAGCCTTCAATGGGGCCGGGAGGATAACTATGGCTACACCTTC.

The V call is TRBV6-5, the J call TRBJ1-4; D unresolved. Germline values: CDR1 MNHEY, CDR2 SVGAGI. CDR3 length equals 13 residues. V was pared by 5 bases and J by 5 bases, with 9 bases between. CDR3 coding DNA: TGTGCCAGCAGTCTCGACTTAAATGAAAAACTGTTTTTT. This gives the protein CASSLDLNEKLFF.

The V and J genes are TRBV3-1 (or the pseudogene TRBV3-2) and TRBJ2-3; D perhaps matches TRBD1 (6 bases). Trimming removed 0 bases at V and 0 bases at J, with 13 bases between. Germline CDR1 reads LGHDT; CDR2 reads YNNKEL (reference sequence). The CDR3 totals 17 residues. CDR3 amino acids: CASSQEFTGLSTDTQYF. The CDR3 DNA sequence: TGTGCCAGCAGCCAAGAGTTTACAGGGCTGAGCACAGATACGCAGTATTTT.

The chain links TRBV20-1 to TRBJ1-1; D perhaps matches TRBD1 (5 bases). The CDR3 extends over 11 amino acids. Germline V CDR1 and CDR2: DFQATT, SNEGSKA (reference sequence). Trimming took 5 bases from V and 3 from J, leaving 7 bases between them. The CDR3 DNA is TGCAGTGCTGTCAGGGACACTGAAGCTTTCTTT. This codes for CSAVRDTEAFF.

The CDR3 sequence: CASSHQNSNQPQHF. CDR3 nucleotide sequence: TGTGCCAGCAGTCACCAGAATAGCAATCAGCCCCAGCATTTT. The V call is TRBV6-5, the J call TRBJ1-5; D not resolved. CDR3 length: 14 residues. Germline V CDR1 and CDR2: MNHEY, SVGAGI. V was trimmed by 5 bases and J by 0 bases, leaving 8 bases between them.

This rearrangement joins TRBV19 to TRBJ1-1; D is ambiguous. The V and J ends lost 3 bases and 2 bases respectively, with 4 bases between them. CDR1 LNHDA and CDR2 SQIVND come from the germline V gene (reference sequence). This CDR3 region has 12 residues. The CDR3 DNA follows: TGTGCCAGTAGTATCAGTAACACTGAAGCTTTCTTT. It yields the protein CASSISNTEAFF.

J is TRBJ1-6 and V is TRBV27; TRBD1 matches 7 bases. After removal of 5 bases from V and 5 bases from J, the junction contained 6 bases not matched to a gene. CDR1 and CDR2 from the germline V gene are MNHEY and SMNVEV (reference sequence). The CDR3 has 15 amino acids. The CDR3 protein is CASSLAGQNNSPLHF. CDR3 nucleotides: TGTGCCAGCAGTCTCGCGGGACAGAATAATTCACCCCTCCACTTT.

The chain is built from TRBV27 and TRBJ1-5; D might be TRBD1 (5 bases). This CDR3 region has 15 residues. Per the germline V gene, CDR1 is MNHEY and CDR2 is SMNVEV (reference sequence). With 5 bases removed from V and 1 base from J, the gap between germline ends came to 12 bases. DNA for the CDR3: TGTGCCAGCAGTACCACGACAGCAAGCAATCAGCCCCAGCATTTT. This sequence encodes CASSTTTASNQPQHF.

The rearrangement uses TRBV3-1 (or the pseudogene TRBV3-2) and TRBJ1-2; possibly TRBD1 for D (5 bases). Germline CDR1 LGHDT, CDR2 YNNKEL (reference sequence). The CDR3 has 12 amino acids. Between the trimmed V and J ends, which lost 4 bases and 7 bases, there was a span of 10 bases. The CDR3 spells CASSPRGGGYTF. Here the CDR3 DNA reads TGTGCCAGCAGCCCTCGCGGGGGTGGCTACACCTTC.